This entry concerns a single TCR beta chain. This specimen comes from a study of radiotherapy plus CTLA-4 blockade in lung cancer. Produced via immunoSEQ multiplex PCR; TCRdb's table is partial and in-frame only. The sample contains around 91,000 clones, 88% of which appear only once. CDR1 and CDR2 from the germline V gene are SGDLS and YYNGEE. The germline V and J ends were trimmed by 3 bases and 1 base, with 8 bases remaining between them. The CDR3 covers 14 residues. The TCR originated in a human donor with non-small cell lung cancer that progressed on radiotherapy plus ipilimumab. The sequencing used peripheral blood, collected from a patient treated with radiotherapy plus ipilimumab. V usage is TRBV9 and J usage is TRBJ1-5; D remains ambiguous. CDR3 residues: CASSATGSNQPQHF. The CDR3 coding sequence is TGTGCCAGCAGCGCGACGGGGAGCAATCAGCCCCAGCATTTT.